This T cell receptor beta chain appears in the sequencing data of a study of blood T cell repertoires in COVID-19. Study-level information: The origin of the acute and convalescent COVID-19 samples was the United States, Italy and Spain. T cells, B-cell-depleted T cells, or PBMCs provided the cDNA or gDNA that served as material.

Germline V lookup: CDR1 LGHNA, CDR2 YNFKEQ. J gave up 6 bases and V 1 base, and 4 bases lay outside the gene matches. This CDR3 region has 15 residues. Authors' analysis steps: From reference gene primer amplification, estimates of nucleated cell counts were derived. Repertoires were generated with immunoSEQ multiplex PCR, while TCRdb's copy carries only in-frame clones and drops some. V, J and clone size are taken as reported in that table, and D and trimming were inferred from the DNA itself. The sample records 30,000 to 45,000 clones, roughly 86% being singletons. This clonotype originated in a human donor in a cohort sampled during active COVID-19. Source material: peripheral blood. This chain connects TRBV4-2 to TRBJ1-5, with 9 bases fitting TRBD1. The CDR3 coding sequence is TGTGCCAGCAGCCAAGCCGGGACAGGGACTCAGCCCCAGCATTTT. It is translated as CASSQAGTGTQPQHF.